This T cell receptor (beta chain) was found in a study of CD8 T cells in Susac syndrome. Random-hexamer reverse transcription was applied to about 0.5 to 1 ug RNA. TCRdb re-called the immunoSEQ multiplex PCR reads through MiXCR, storing one row per CDR3 protein. Of approximately 200,000 distinct CDR3 sequences listed, 90% to 95% are singletons. The J segment lost 6 bases and the V segment lost 4 bases, leaving 5 bases of the junction unmatched. In germline, CDR1 is LGHDT, CDR2 YNNKEL (reference sequence). The CDR3 has 13 amino acids. The chain uses TRBV3-1 and TRBJ2-7, with 8 positions matching TRBD2. The sequenced material came from CD4+ T cells from PBMCs. The sequence came from a human donor with multiple sclerosis. The CDR3: CASSRGLALEQYF. The CDR3 DNA reads TGTGCCAGCAGCCGTGGACTAGCTCTCGAGCAGTACTTC.